Listed here is a single TCR beta chain. Its matching antigen is unknown. Sequence data for DNA of cultured CD4+ T cells were generated by the Oncomine TCR Beta short-read assay. MiXCR was run by TCRdb on the PCR reads, yielding one entry per CDR3 protein. The profile shows some 12,000 distinct CDR3 sequences, roughly 75% of them singletons. These data come from a study of vaccination and CD4 T cells after COVID-19. Overall study: Two Hispanic individuals were among six male and four female convalescent patients. Cells were stimulated with overlapping spike peptides from SARS-CoV-2, HCoV-NL63, HCoV-OC43 and HCoV-229E. Study-level points and caveats: Convalescent patients' median share of reactive clones seen only post-vaccination was around 84%.

Treatment reported: approximately 9-day PBMC culture with coronavirus spike peptide pools or control peptides (ViraFEST assay). Researchers grew the cells for 9 to 11 days and then pulled out CD4+ T cells by negative selection. CDR3 length: 16 amino acids. Germline V gene lookup returns CDR1 MNHEY and CDR2 SMNVEV (reference sequence). V lost 8 bases to trimming and J lost 3 bases; unmatched junction nucleotides: 13. V and J are TRBV27 and TRBJ1-5; 7 nucleotides agree with TRBD1. The specimen sequenced was CD4+ T cells from blood, cultured in vitro. The sequence came from a human donor who had recovered from COVID-19. The CDR3 nucleotides read TGTGCCAGCCGCCAAGTGACAGGGATCACCAATCAGCCCCAGCATTTT. It specifies CASRQVTGITNQPQHF.